A selection of T cell receptor beta chains follows, all from one sample in a study of cytomegalovirus exposure and HLA in healthy donors. Sequenced by immunoSEQ multiplex PCR; TCRdb stores in-frame clones only, minus some. Among about 160,000 clones listed, approximately 79% were seen once. Sequenced input: PBMCs. The receptors originated from a man aged 50-60 years in good health and CMV-seropositive. Both conserved end residues are part of each CDR3. D genes are given only for firm matches. Clone size is shown for a subset of rows, as once, few, many or a class of expanded clone.

clone_size: few
j_call: TRBJ1-1
d_call: -
v_call: TRBV5-1
cdr3_aa: CASSLDRANTEAFF
cdr3_nt: TGCGCCAGCAGCTTGGACAGGGCGAACACTGAAGCTTTCTTT

clone_size: few
j_call: TRBJ2-6
d_call: -
v_call: TRBV4-2
cdr3_aa: CASSQDWGSGSGANVLTF
cdr3_nt: TGTGCCAGCAGCCAAGATTGGGGAAGCGGTTCTGGGGCCAACGTCCTGACTTTC

clone_size: -
j_call: TRBJ2-7
d_call: TRBD1
v_call: TRBV11-3
cdr3_aa: CASSIRTGTYEQYF
cdr3_nt: TGTGCCAGCAGCATTCGGACAGGGACCTACGAGCAGTACTTC

clone_size: -
j_call: TRBJ2-3
d_call: TRBD1
v_call: TRBV19
cdr3_aa: CASREVRGRRGHTQYF
cdr3_nt: TGTGCCAGTAGGGAGGTCAGGGGGCGACGGGGCCATACGCAGTATTTT

clone_size: -
j_call: TRBJ2-7
d_call: -
v_call: TRBV6-1
cdr3_aa: CASSVTGFTIEQYF
cdr3_nt: TGTGCCAGCAGTGTCACAGGGTTCACCATCGAGCAGTACTTC

clone_size: -
j_call: TRBJ2-4
d_call: -
v_call: TRBV5-6
cdr3_aa: CASSLSGINIQYF
cdr3_nt: TGTGCCAGCAGCTTGTCAGGGATAAACATTCAGTACTTC

clone_size: -
j_call: TRBJ1-5
d_call: TRBD1
v_call: TRBV28
cdr3_aa: CASSLGQGRDQPQHF
cdr3_nt: TGTGCCAGCAGTTTAGGACAGGGCCGGGATCAGCCCCAGCATTTT

clone_size: -
j_call: TRBJ2-3
d_call: -
v_call: TRBV5-1
cdr3_aa: CASSWADPRTDTQYF
cdr3_nt: TGCGCCAGCAGCTGGGCCGACCCCCGCACAGATACGCAGTATTTT

clone_size: -
j_call: TRBJ2-1
d_call: TRBD2
v_call: TRBV7-7
cdr3_aa: CASSSGLAGAGNEQFF
cdr3_nt: TGTGCTAGCAGCTCCGGACTAGCGGGAGCAGGGAATGAGCAGTTCTTC

clone_size: -
j_call: TRBJ2-3
d_call: TRBD2
v_call: TRBV7-9
cdr3_aa: CASSPGGDTQYF
cdr3_nt: TGTGCCAGCAGCCCCGGGGGGGATACGCAGTATTTT

clone_size: -
j_call: TRBJ1-1
d_call: -
v_call: TRBV7-3
cdr3_aa: CASSLSQGTEAFF
cdr3_nt: TGTGCCAGCAGCTTAAGCCAGGGAACTGAAGCTTTCTTT

clone_size: -
j_call: TRBJ2-7
d_call: TRBD2
v_call: TRBV6-5
cdr3_aa: CASRLKAGYSYEQYF
cdr3_nt: TGTGCCAGCAGACTTAAAGCGGGATACTCCTACGAGCAGTACTTC

clone_size: -
j_call: TRBJ1-1
d_call: -
v_call: TRBV7-8
cdr3_aa: CASSLLSQSYTEAFF
cdr3_nt: TGTGCCAGCAGCTTACTCTCGCAGTCCTACACTGAAGCTTTCTTT

clone_size: -
j_call: TRBJ2-3
d_call: TRBD2
v_call: TRBV6-1
cdr3_aa: CASSETGLAAYTDTQYF
cdr3_nt: TGTGCCAGCAGTGAAACGGGACTAGCGGCCTACACAGATACGCAGTATTTT

clone_size: -
j_call: TRBJ2-7
d_call: -
v_call: TRBV7-8
cdr3_aa: CASSLRGSDEQYF
cdr3_nt: TGTGCCAGCAGCTTAAGGGGTTCGGACGAGCAGTACTTC

clone_size: -
j_call: TRBJ2-5
d_call: -
v_call: TRBV20-1
cdr3_aa: CSAVAAETQYF
cdr3_nt: TGCAGTGCTGTAGCTGCGGAGACCCAGTACTTC

clone_size: -
j_call: TRBJ2-1
d_call: -
v_call: TRBV7-2
cdr3_aa: CASSLAPPTAPSYNEQFF
cdr3_nt: TGTGCCAGCAGCTTAGCTCCCCCGACAGCACCTTCCTACAATGAGCAGTTCTTC

clone_size: -
j_call: TRBJ1-5
d_call: -
v_call: TRBV28
cdr3_aa: CASYSMGRYSNQPQHF
cdr3_nt: TGTGCCAGCTATTCAATGGGCCGATATAGCAATCAGCCCCAGCATTTT

clone_size: few
j_call: TRBJ2-3
d_call: -
v_call: TRBV10-3
cdr3_aa: CAISDRGADTQYF
cdr3_nt: TGTGCCATCAGTGACAGGGGGGCAGATACGCAGTATTTT